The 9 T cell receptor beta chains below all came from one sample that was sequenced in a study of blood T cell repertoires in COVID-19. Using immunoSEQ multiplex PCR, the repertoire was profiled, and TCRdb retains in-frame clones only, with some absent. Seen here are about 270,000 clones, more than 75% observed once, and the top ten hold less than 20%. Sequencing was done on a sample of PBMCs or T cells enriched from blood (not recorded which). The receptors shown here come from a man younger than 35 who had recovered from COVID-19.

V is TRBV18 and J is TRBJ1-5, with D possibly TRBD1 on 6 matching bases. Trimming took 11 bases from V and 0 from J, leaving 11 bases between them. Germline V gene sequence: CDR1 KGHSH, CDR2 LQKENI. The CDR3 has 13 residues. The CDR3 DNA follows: TGTGCCGAGGGGGTAAATAGCAATCAGCCCCAGCATTTT. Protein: CAEGVNSNQPQHF.

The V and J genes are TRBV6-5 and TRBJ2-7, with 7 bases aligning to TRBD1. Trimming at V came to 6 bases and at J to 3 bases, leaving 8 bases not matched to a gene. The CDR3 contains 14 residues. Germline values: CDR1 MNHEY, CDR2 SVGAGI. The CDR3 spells CASRPTGRSYEQYF. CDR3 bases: TGTGCCAGCAGGCCGACAGGGCGCAGCTACGAGCAGTACTTC.

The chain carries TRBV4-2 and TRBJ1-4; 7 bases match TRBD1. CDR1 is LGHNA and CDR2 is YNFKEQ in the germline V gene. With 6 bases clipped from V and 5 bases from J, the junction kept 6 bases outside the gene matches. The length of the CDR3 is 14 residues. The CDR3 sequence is CASRQGPGNEKLFF. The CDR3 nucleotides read TGTGCCAGCAGACAGGGGCCAGGGAATGAAAAACTGTTTTTT.

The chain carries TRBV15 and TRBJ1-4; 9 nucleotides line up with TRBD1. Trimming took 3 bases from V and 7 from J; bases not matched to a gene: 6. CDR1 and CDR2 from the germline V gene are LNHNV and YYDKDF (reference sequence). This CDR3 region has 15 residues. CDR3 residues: CATSRGDRAGEKLFF. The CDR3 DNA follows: TGTGCCACCAGCAGGGGGGACAGGGCGGGTGAAAAACTGTTTTTT. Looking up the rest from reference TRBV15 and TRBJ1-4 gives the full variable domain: DAMVIQNPRYQVTQFGKPVTLSCSQTLNHNVMYWYQQKSSQAPKLLFHYYDKDFNNEADTPDNFQSRRPNTSFCFLDIRSPGLGDTAMYLCATSRGDRAGEKLFFGSGTQLSVL.

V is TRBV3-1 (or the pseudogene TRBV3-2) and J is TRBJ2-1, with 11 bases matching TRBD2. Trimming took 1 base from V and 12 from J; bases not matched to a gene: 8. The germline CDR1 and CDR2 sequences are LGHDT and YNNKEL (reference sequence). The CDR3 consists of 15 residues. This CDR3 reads CASSQVLAGGQVQFF. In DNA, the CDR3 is TGTGCCAGCAGCCAAGTTCTAGCGGGAGGACAAGTGCAGTTCTTC.

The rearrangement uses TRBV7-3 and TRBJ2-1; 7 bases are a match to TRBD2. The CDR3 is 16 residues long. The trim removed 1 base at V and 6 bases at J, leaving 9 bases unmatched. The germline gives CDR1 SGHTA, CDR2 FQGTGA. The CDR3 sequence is CASSLKFAGDPNEQFF. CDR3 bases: TGTGCCAGCAGCTTAAAATTCGCGGGAGACCCCAATGAGCAGTTCTTC. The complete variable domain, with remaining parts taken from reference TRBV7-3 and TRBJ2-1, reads GAGVSQTPSNKVTEKGKYVELRCDPISGHTALYWYRQSLGQGPEFLIYFQGTGAADDSGLPNDRFFAVRPEGSVSTLKIQRTERGDSAVYLCASSLKFAGDPNEQFFGPGTRLTVL.

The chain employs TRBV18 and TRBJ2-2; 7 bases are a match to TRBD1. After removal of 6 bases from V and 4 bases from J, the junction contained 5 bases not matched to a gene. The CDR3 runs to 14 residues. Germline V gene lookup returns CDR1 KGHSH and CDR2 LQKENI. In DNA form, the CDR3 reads TGTGCCAGCTCTCCCCGGGACAGCACCGGGGAGCTGTTTTTT. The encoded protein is CASSPRDSTGELFF. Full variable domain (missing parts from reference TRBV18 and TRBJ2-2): NAGVMQNPRHLVRRRGQEARLRCSPMKGHSHVYWYRQLPEEGLKFMVYLQKENIIDESGMPKERFSAEFPKEGPSILRIQQVVRGDSAAYFCASSPRDSTGELFFGEGSRLTVL.

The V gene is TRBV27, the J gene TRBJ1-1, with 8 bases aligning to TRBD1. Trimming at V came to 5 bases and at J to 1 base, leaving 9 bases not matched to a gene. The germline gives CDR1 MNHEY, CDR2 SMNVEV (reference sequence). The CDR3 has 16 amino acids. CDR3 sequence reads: CASSGRDRGKNTEAFF. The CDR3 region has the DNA TGTGCCAGCAGTGGACGTGACAGGGGCAAGAACACTGAAGCTTTCTTT.

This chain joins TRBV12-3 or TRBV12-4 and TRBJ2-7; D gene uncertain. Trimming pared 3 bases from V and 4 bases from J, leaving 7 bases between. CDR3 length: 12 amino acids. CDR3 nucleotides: TGTGCCAGCAGTTTGGCAGGTTACGAGCAGTACTTC. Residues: CASSLAGYEQYF.